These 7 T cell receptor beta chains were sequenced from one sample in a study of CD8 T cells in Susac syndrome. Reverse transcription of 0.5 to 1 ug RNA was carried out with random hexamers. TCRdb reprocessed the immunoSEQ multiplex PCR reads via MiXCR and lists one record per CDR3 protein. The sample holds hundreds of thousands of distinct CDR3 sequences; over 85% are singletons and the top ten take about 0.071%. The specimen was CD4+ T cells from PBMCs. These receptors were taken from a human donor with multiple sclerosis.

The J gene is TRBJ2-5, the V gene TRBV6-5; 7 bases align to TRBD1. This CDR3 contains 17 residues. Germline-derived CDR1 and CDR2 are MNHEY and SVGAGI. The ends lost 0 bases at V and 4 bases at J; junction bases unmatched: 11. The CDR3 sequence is CASSYSISDRLRETQYF. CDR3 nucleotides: TGTGCCAGCAGTTACTCGATTTCGGACAGGTTGCGAGAGACCCAGTACTTC.

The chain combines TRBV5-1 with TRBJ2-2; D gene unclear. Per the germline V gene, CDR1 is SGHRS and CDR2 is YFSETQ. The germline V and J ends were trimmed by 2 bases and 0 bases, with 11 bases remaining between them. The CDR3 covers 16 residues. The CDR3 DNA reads TGCGCCAGCAGCTTACATACTCCTACGAACACCGGGGAGCTGTTTTTT. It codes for CASSLHTPTNTGELFF.

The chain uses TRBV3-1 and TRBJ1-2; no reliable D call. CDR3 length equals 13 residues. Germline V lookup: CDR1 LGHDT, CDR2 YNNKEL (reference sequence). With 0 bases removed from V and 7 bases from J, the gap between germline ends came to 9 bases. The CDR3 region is CASSQEGPIGYTF. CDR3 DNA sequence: TGTGCCAGCAGCCAAGAAGGGCCGATTGGCTACACCTTC.

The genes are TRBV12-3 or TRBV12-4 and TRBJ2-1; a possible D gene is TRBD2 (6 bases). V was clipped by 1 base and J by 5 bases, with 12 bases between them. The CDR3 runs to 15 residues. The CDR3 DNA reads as TGTGCCAGCAGTTTAGTAGCGGCTGGCCACAATGAGCAGTTCTTC. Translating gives CASSLVAAGHNEQFF.

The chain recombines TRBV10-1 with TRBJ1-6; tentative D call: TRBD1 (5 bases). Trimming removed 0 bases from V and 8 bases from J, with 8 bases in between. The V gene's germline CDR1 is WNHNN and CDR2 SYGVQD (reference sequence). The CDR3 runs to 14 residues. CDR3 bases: TGCGCCAGCAGTGAGTCAGGGACTGATTCACCCCTCCACTTT. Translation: CASSESGTDSPLHF.

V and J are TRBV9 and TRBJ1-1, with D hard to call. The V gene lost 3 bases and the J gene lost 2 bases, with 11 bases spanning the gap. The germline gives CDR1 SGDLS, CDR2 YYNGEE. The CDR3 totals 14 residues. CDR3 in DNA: TGTGCCAGCAGCGGCCCAGGCCCCAACACTGAAGCTTTCTTT. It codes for CASSGPGPNTEAFF.

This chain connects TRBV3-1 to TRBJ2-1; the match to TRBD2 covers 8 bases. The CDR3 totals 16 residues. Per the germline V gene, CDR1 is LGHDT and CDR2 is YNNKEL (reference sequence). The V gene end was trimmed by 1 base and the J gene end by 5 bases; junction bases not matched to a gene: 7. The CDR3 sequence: CASSQGQGLDNNEQFF. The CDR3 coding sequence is TGTGCCAGCAGCCAAGGCCAGGGACTAGACAACAATGAGCAGTTCTTC.